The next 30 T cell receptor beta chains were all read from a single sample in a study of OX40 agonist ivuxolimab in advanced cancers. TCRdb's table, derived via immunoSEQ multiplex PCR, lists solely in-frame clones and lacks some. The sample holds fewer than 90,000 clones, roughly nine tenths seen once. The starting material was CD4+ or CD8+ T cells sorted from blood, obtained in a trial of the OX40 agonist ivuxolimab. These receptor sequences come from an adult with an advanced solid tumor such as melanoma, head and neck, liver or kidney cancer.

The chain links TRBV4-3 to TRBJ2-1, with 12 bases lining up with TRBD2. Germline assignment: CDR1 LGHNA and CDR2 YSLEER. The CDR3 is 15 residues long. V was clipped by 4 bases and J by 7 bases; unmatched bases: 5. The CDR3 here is CASSRLAGALNEQFF. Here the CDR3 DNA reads TGCGCCAGCAGCCGACTAGCGGGAGCTTTAAATGAGCAGTTCTTC.

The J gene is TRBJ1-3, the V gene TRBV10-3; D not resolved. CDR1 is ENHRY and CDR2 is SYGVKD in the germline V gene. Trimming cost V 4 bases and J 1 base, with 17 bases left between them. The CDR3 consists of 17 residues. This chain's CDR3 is CAISAEPGGLSGNTIYF. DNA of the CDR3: TGTGCCATCAGTGCGGAACCCGGAGGATTATCTGGAAACACCATATATTTT.

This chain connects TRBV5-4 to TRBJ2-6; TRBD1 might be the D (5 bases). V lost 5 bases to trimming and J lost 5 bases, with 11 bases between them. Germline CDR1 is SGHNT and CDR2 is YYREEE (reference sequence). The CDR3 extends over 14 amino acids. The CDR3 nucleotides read TGTGCCAGCAGACCAGGGATGTGGGCCAACGTCCTGACTTTC. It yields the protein CASRPGMWANVLTF.

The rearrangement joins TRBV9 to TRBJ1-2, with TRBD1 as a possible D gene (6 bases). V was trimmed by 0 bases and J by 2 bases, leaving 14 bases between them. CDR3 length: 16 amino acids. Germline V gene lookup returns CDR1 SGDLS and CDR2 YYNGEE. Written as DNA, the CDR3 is TGTGCCAGCAGCGTAGATCCCAGGGGTGAAAACTATGGCTACACCTTC. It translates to CASSVDPRGENYGYTF. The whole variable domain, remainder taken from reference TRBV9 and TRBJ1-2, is DSGVTQTPKHLITATGQRVTLRCSPRSGDLSVYWYQQSLDQGLQFLIQYYNGEERAKGNILERFSAQQFPDLHSELNLSSLELGDSALYFCASSVDPRGENYGYTFGSGTRLTVV.

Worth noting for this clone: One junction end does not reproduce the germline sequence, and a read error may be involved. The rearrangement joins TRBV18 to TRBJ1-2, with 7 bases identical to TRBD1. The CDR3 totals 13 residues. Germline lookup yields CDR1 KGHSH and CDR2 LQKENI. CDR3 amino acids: CASSPSGTEGHFF. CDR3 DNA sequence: TGTGCCAGCTCACCATCCGGGACAGAGGGCCATTTCTTC.

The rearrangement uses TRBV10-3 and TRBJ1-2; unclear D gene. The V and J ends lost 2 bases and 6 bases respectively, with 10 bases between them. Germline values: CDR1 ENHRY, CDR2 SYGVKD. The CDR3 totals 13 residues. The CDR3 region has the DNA TGTGCCATCAGTGAGGCGGCAGGCGATGGCTACACCTTC. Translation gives CAISEAAGDGYTF.

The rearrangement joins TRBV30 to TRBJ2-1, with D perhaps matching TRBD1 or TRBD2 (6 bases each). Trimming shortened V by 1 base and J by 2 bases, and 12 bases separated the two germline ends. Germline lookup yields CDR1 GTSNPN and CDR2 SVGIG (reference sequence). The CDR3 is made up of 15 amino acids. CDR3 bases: TGTGCCTGGAGTGGGGTTGGGGGGCCCTACAATGAGCAGTTCTTC. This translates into CAWSGVGGPYNEQFF.

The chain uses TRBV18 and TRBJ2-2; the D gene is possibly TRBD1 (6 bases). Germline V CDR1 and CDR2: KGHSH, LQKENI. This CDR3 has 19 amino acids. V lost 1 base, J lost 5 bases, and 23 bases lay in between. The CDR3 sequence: CASSPRLPGVLELTGELFF. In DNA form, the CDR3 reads TGTGCCAGCTCACCACGACTCCCAGGGGTCTTGGAGTTAACCGGGGAGCTGTTTTTT.

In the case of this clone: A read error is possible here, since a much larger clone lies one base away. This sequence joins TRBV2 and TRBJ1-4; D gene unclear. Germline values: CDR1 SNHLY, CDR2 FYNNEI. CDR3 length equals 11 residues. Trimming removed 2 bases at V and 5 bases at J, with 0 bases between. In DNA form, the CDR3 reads TGTGCCAGCAGTGAAAATGAAAAACTGTTTTTT. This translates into CASSENEKLFF.

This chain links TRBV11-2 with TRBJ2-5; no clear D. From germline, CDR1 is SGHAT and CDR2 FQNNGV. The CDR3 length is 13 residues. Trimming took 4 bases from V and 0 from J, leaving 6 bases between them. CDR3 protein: CASSSDNQETQYF. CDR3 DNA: TGTGCCAGCAGCTCCGACAACCAAGAGACCCAGTACTTC.

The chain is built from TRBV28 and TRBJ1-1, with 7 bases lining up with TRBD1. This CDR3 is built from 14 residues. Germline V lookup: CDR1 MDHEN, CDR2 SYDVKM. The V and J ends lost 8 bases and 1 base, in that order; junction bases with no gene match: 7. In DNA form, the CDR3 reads TGTGCCAGCTTGGAACAGGGGAGGAACACTGAAGCTTTCTTT. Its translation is CASLEQGRNTEAFF.

The CDR3 is CASGRQINEKLFF. Here the CDR3 DNA reads TGTGCCAGCGGAAGACAGATTAATGAAAAACTGTTTTTT. The chain carries TRBV2 and TRBJ1-4, with TRBD1 as a possible D gene (5 bases). The V gene's germline CDR1 is SNHLY and CDR2 FYNNEI. CDR3 size: 13 residues. Trimming stripped 8 bases from V and 4 bases from J, with 11 bases between.

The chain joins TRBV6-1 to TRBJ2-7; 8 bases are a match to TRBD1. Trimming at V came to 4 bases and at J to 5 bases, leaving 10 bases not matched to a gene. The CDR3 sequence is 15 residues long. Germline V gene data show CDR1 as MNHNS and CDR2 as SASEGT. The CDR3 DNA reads TGTGCCAGCAGTGCCCGTCAGGGGGCGCGAAACGAGCAGTACTTC. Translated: CASSARQGARNEQYF.

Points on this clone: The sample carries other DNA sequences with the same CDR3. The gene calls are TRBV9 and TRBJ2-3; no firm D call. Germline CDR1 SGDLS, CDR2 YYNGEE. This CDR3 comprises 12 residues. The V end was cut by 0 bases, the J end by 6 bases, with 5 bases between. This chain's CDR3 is CASSVGADTQYF. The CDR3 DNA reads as TGTGCCAGCAGCGTAGGTGCGGATACGCAGTATTTT.

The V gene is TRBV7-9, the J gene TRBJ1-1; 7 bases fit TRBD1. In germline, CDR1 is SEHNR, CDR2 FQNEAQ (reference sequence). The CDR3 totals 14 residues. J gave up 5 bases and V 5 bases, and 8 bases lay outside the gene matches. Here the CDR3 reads CASSETGSGTEAFF. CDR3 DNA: TGTGCCAGCAGCGAGACAGGGAGTGGGACTGAAGCTTTCTTT.

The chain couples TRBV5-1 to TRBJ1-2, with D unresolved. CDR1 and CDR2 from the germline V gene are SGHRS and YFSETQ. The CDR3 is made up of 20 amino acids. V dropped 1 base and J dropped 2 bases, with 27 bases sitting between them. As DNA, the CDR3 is TGCGCCAGCAGCTTGTTTGGCGGCTTAGAAGAATGGGTTGGGAACTATGGCTACACCTTC. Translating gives CASSLFGGLEEWVGNYGYTF. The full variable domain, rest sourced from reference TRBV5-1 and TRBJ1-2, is KAGVTQTPRYLIKTRGQQVTLSCSPISGHRSVSWYQQTPGQGLQFLFEYFSETQRNKGNFPGRFSGRQFSNSRSEMNVSTLELGDSALYLCASSLFGGLEEWVGNYGYTFGSGTRLTVV.

The CDR3: CASSLRGGTTEAFF. In DNA form, the CDR3 reads TGTGCCAGCAGTTTGCGGGGTGGGACCACTGAAGCTTTCTTT. The rearrangement joins TRBV6-4 to TRBJ1-1; TRBD1 is a possible D gene (5 bases). Germline V gene sequence: CDR1 MRHNA, CDR2 SNTAGT. The CDR3 runs to 14 residues. The ends were cut back, 5 bases at V and 4 bases at J, with 14 bases in the middle.

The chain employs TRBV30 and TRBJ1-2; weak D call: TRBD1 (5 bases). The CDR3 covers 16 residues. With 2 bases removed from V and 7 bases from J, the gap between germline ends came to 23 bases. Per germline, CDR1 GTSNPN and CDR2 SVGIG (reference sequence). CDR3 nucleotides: TGTGCCTGGAGTATCCGGGGAGGGGCTCCCGGGCCTGGCTACACCTTC. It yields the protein CAWSIRGGAPGPGYTF. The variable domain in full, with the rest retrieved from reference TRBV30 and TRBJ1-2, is SQTIHQWPATLVQPVGSPLSLECTVEGTSNPNLYWYRQAAGRGLQLLFYSVGIGQISSEVPQNLSASRPQDRQFILSSKKLLLSDSGFYLCAWSIRGGAPGPGYTFGSGTRLTVV.

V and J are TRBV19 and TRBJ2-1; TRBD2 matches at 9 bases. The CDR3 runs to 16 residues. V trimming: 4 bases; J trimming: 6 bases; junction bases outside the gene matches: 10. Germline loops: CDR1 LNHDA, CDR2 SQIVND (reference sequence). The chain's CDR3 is CASSRGLAGDRNEQFF. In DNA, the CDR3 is TGTGCCAGTAGTAGAGGATTAGCGGGAGACCGCAATGAGCAGTTCTTC.

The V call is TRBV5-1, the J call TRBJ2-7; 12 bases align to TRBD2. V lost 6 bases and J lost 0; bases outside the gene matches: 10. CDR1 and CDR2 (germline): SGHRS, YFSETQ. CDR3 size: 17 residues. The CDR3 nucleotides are TGCGCCAGCACCAGGGGACTAGCGGGTTCCAGCTCCTACGAGCAGTACTTC. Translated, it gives CASTRGLAGSSSYEQYF.

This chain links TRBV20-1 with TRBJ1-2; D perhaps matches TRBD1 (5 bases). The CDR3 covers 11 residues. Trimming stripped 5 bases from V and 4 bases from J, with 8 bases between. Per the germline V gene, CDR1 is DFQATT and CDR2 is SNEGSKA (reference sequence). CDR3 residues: CSAYRFYGYTF. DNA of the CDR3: TGCAGTGCTTACAGGTTCTATGGCTACACCTTC.

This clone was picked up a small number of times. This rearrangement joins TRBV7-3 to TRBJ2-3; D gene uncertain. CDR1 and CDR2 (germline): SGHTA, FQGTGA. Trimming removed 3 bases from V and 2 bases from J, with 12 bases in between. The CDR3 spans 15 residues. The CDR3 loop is CASSFGLRYTDTQYF. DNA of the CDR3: TGTGCCAGCAGCTTTGGATTGCGGTACACAGATACGCAGTATTTT.

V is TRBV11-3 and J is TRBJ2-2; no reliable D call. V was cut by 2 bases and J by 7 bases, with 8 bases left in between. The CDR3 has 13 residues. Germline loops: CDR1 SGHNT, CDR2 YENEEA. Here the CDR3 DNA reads TGTGCCAGCAGCTTATACCTCGACGGGGAGCTGTTTTTT. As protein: CASSLYLDGELFF.

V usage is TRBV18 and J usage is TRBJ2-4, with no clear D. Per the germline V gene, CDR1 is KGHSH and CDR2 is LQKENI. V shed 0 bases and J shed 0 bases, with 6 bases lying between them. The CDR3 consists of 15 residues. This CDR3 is CASSPPSLAKNIQYF. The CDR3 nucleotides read TGTGCCAGCTCACCACCTTCCCTAGCCAAAAACATTCAGTACTTC.

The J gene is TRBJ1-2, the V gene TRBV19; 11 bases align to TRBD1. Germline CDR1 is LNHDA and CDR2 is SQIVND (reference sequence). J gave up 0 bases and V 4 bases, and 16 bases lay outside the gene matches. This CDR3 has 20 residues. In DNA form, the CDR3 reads TGTGCCAGTAGTACCCTGCCCGGGACAGGGGGAACTCCTTCTAACTATGGCTACACCTTC. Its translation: CASSTLPGTGGTPSNYGYTF.

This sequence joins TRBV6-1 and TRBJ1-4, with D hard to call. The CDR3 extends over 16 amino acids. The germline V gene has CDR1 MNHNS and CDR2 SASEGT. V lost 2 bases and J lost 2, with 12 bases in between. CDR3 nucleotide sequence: TGTGCCAGCAGTGAATCTCCGGTATGGACTAATGAAAAACTGTTTTTT. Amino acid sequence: CASSESPVWTNEKLFF.

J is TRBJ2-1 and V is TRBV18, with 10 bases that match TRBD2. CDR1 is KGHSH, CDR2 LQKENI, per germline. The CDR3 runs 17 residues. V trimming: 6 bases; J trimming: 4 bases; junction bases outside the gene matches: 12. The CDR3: CASSPRAGGSGYNEQFF. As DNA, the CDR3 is TGTGCCAGCTCGCCTAGAGCGGGAGGGTCGGGATACAATGAGCAGTTCTTC.

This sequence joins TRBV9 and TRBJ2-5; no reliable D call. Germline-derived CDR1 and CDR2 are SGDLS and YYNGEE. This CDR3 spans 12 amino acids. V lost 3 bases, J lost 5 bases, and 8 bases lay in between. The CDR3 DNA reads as TGTGCCAGCAGCGATCGGGTGGAGACCCAGTACTTC. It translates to CASSDRVETQYF.

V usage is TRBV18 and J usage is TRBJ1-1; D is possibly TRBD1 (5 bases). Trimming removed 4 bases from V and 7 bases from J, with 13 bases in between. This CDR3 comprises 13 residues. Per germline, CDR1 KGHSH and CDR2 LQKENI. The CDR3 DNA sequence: TGTGCCAGCTCACTTGGGACGGACAATGAAGCTTTCTTT. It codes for CASSLGTDNEAFF.

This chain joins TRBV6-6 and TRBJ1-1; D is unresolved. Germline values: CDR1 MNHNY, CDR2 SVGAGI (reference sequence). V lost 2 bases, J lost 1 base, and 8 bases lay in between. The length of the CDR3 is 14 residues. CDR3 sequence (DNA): TGTGCCAGCAGTTACGCCCCGAGGAACACTGAAGCTTTCTTT. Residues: CASSYAPRNTEAFF.